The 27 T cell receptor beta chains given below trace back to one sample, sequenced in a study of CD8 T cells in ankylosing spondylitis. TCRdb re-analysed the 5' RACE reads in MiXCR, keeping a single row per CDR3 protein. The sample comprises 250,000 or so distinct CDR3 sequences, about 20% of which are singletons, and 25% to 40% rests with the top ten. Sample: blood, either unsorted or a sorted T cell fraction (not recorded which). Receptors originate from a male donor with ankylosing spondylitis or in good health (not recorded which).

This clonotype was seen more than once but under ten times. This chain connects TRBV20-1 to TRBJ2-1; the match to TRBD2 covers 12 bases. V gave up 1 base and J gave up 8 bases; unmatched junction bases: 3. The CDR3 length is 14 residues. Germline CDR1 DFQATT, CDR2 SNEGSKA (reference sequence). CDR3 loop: CSARGLAGGDEQFF. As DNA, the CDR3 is TGCAGTGCTAGAGGGCTAGCGGGAGGGGATGAGCAGTTCTTC.

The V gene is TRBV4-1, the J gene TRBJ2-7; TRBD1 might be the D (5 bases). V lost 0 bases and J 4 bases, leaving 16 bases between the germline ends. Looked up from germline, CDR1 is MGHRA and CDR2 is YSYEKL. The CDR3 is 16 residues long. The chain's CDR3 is CASSQDTTASWYEQYF. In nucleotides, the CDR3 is TGCGCCAGCAGCCAAGATACGACAGCCTCTTGGTACGAGCAGTACTTC.

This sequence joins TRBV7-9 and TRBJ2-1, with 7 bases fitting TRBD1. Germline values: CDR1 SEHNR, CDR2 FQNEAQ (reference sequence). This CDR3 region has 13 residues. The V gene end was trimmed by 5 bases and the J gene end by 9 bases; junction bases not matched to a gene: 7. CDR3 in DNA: TGTGCCAGCAGCCTCGACAGGGCTGGTGAGCAGTTCTTC. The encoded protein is CASSLDRAGEQFF. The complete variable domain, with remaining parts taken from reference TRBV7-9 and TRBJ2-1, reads DTGVSQNPRHKITKRGQNVTFRCDPISEHNRLYWYRQTLGQGPEFLTYFQNEAQLEKSRLLSDRFSAERPKGSFSTLEIQRTEQGDSAMYLCASSLDRAGEQFFGPGTRLTVL.

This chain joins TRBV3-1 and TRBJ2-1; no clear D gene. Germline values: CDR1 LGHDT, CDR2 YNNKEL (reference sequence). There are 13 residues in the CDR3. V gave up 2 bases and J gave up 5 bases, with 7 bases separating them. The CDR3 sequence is CASSQTNNNEQFF. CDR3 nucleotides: TGTGCCAGCAGCCAAACCAACAACAATGAGCAGTTCTTC.

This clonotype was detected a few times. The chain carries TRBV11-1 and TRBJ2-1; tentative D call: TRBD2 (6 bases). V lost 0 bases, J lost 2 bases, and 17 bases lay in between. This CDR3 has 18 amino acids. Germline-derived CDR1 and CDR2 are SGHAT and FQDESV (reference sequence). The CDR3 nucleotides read TGTGCCAGCAGCTTAGCAATTATGGGACTCCAAACCTACAATGAGCAGTTCTTC. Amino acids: CASSLAIMGLQTYNEQFF.

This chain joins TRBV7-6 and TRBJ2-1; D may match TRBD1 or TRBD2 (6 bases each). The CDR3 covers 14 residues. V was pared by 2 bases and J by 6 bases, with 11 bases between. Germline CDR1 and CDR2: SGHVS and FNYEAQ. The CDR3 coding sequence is TGTGCCAGCAGCTTATCGGGGGCCATCAATGAGCAGTTCTTC. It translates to CASSLSGAINEQFF.

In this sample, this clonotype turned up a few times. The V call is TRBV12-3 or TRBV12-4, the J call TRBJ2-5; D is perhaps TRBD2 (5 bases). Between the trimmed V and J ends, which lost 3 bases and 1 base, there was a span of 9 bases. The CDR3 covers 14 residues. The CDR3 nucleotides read TGTGCCAGCAGTTTTGCGGGCACCCAAGAGACCCAGTACTTC. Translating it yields CASSFAGTQETQYF.

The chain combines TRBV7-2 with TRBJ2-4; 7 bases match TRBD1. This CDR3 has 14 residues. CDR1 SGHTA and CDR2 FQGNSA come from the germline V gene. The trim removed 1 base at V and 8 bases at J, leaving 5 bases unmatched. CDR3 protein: CASSLVLQGDIQYF. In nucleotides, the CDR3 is TGTGCCAGCAGCTTAGTACTTCAGGGGGACATTCAGTACTTC.

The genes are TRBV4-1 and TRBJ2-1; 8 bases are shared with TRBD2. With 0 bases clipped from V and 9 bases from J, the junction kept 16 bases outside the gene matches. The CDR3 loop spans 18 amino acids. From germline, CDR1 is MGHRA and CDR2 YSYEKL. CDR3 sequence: CASSQDRPGGLANPEQFF. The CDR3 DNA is TGCGCCAGCAGCCAAGATCGGCCAGGTGGACTAGCAAACCCTGAGCAGTTCTTC.

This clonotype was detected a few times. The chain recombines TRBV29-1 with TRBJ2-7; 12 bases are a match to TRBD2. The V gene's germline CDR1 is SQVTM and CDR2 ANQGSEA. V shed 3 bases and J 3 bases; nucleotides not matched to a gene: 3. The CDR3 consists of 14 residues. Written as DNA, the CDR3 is TGCAGCGTTGAGCTAGCGGGAGGGAACTACGAGCAGTACTTC. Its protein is CSVELAGGNYEQYF.

DNA for the CDR3: TGTGCCAGCACCCACCGGGACAGGGAGAATGAGCAGTTCTTC. This sequence encodes CASTHRDRENEQFF. The rearrangement uses TRBV6-1 and TRBJ2-1; 9 nucleotides line up with TRBD1. Germline V gene sequence: CDR1 MNHNS, CDR2 SASEGT. Losses at the gene ends were 7 bases for V and 7 bases for J; bases not matched to a gene: 8. CDR3 size: 14 residues.

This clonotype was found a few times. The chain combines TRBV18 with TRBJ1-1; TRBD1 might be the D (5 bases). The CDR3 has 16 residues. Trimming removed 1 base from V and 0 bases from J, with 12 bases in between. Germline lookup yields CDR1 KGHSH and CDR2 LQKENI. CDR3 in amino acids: CASSPQVGAMNTEAFF. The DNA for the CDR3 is TGTGCCAGCTCACCACAGGTTGGGGCTATGAACACTGAAGCTTTCTTT. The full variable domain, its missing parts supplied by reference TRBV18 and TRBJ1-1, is NAGVMQNPRHLVRRRGQEARLRCSPMKGHSHVYWYRQLPEEGLKFMVYLQKENIIDESGMPKERFSAEFPKEGPSILRIQQVVRGDSAAYFCASSPQVGAMNTEAFFGQGTRLTVV.

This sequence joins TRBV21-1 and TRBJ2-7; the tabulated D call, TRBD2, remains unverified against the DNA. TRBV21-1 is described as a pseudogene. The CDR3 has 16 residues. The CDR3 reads CASSKNKREPSYEQYF. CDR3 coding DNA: TGTGCCAGCAGCAAGAACAAGCGGGAGCCCTCCTACGAGCAGTACTTC.

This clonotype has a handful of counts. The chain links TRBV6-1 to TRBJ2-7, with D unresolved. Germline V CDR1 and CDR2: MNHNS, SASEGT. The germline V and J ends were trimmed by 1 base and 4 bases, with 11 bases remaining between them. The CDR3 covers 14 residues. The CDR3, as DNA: TGTGCCAGCAGTGAAGGTTTGTTGCAGTACGAGCAGTACTTC. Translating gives CASSEGLLQYEQYF.

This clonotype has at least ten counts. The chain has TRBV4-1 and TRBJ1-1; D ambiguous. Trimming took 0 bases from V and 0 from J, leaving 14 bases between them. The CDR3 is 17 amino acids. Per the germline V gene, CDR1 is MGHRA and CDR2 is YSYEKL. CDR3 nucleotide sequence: TGCGCCAGCAGCCAAGAAGTTGGCTGGACTTTGAACACTGAAGCTTTCTTT. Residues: CASSQEVGWTLNTEAFF.

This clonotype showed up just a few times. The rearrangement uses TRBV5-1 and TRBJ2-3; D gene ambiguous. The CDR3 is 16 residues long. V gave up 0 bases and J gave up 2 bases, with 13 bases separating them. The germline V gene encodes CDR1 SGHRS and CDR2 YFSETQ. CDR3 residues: CASSLVGESDTDTQYF. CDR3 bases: TGCGCCAGCAGCTTGGTTGGGGAATCGGACACAGATACGCAGTATTTT.

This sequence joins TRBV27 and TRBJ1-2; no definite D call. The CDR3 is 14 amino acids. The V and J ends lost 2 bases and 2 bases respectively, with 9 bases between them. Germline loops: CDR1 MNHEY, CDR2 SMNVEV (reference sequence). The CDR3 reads CASSLDGSNYGYTF. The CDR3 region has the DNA TGTGCCAGCAGTTTAGACGGCTCGAACTATGGCTACACCTTC.

For the CDR3, the DNA is TGCGCCAGCAGCCCGGACCCCCAGGGGAGCTCCTACAATGAGCAGTTCTTC. It encodes CASSPDPQGSSYNEQFF. The rearrangement joins TRBV5-1 to TRBJ2-1; TRBD1 might be the D (6 bases). This CDR3 region has 17 residues. The germline V gene encodes CDR1 SGHRS and CDR2 YFSETQ. The germline V and J ends were trimmed by 4 bases and 0 bases, with 17 bases remaining between them.

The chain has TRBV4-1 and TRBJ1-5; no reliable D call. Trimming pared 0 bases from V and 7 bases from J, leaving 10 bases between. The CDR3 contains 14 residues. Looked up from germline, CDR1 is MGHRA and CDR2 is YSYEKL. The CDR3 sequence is CASSQEGIGQPQHF. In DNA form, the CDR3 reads TGCGCCAGCAGCCAAGAAGGGATCGGACAGCCCCAGCATTTT.

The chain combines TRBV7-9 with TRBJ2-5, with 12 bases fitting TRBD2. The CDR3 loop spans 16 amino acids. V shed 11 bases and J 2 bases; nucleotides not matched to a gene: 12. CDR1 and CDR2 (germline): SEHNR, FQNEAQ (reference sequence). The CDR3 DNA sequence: TGTGCCGGTTATGGCGGACTAGCGGGAAAACAAGAGACCCAGTACTTC. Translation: CAGYGGLAGKQETQYF.

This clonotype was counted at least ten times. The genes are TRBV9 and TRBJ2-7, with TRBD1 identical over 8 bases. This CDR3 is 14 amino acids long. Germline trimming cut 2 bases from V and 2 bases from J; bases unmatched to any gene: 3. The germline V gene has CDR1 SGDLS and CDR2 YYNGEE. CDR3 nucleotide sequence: TGTGCCAGCAGCGTCGGGACAGGCACCTACGAGCAGTACTTC. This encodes CASSVGTGTYEQYF.

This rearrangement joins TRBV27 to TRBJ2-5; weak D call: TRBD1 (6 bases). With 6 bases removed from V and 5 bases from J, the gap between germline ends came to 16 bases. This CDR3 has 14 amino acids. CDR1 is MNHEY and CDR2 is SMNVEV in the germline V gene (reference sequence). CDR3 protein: CASRNTGSLETQYF. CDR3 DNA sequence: TGTGCCAGCAGAAACACAGGGAGTTTGGAGACCCAGTACTTC.

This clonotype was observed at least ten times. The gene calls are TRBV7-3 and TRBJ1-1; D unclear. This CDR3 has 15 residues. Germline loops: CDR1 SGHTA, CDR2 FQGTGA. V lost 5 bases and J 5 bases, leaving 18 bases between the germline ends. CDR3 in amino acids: CASSPRNGFDTEAFF. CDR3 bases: TGTGCCAGCAGCCCCCGTAACGGCTTTGATACTGAAGCTTTCTTT.

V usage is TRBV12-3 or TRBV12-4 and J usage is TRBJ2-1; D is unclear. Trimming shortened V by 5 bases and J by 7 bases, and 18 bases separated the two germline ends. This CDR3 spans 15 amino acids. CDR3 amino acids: CASSLRVNRYNEQFF. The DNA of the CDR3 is TGTGCCAGCAGTCTTCGAGTCAATAGATATAATGAGCAGTTCTTC.

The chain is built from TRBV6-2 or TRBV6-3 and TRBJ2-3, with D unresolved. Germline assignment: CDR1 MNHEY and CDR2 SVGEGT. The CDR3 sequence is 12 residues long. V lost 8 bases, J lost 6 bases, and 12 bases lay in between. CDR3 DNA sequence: TGTGCCAGCCAATCATTCGGGGATACGCAGTATTTT. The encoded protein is CASQSFGDTQYF.

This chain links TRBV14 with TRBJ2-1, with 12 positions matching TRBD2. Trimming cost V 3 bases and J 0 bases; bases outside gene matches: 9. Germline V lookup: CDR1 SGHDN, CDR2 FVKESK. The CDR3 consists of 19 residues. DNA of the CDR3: TGTGCCAGCAGCCACTACGACGGGACTAGCGGGTTCTCCTACAATGAGCAGTTCTTC. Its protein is CASSHYDGTSGFSYNEQFF.

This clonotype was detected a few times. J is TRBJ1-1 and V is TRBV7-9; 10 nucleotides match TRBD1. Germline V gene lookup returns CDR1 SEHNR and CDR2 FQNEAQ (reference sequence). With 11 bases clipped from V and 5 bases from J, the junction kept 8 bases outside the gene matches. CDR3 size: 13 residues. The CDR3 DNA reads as TGTGCCGGACGGGGGACAGGGGATACTGAAGCTTTCTTT. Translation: CAGRGTGDTEAFF.